The 15 T cell receptor beta chains listed next were all sequenced from one sample in a study of Graves' ophthalmopathy and Graves' hyperthyroidism. From RNA, the CDR3 regions of TCR beta chains were amplified and sequenced. HTBI-primed first-round RT-PCR preceded second-round multiplex PCR. Each CDR3 protein is one row after TCRdb ran MiXCR on the multiplex PCR reads. The sample includes about 200,000 distinct CDR3 sequences, under 30% of them seen just once. The sequencing sample was made of peripheral blood. These receptors all stem from a man in his fifties or sixties with Graves' ophthalmopathy.

In its sample, this clonotype was seen many times. The chain employs TRBV6-5 and TRBJ1-5, with TRBD1 matching 10 bases. The CDR3 totals 14 residues. The germline gives CDR1 MNHEY, CDR2 SVGAGI. The J segment lost 11 bases and the V segment lost 6 bases, leaving 10 bases of the junction unmatched. CDR3: CASRRTGGGSAQHF. The CDR3 nucleotides are TGTGCCAGCAGACGGACAGGGGGGGGATCGGCCCAGCATTTT.

This clonotype has a count of ten or more. This rearrangement joins TRBV28 to TRBJ1-5; 8 positions match TRBD1. Germline lookup yields CDR1 MDHEN and CDR2 SYDVKM. The CDR3 runs 15 residues. V trimming: 5 bases; J trimming: 7 bases; junction bases outside the gene matches: 10. The CDR3 nucleotides are TGTGCCAGCAGTCCCGGACAGGGTAAGAGCCAGCCCCAGCATTTT. This sequence encodes CASSPGQGKSQPQHF.

This clonotype was recorded at least ten times. The chain carries TRBV4-3 and TRBJ1-5; D gene ambiguous. V was trimmed by 0 bases and J by 4 bases, leaving 4 bases between them. There are 13 residues in the CDR3. Germline CDR1 reads LGHNA; CDR2 reads YSLEER. DNA for the CDR3: TGCGCCAGCAGCCAAGATAAGAATCAGCCCCAGCATTTT. It encodes CASSQDKNQPQHF.

The rearrangement joins TRBV12-3 or TRBV12-4 to TRBJ2-2, with 10 positions matching TRBD1. The CDR3 length is 15 residues. V gave up 3 bases and J gave up 4 bases; unmatched junction bases: 2. This chain's CDR3 is CASSFGTGVTGELFF. The CDR3 nucleotides are TGTGCCAGCAGTTTCGGGACAGGGGTCACCGGGGAGCTGTTTTTT.

This clonotype was found many times. CDR3 DNA: TGTGCCAGCAGTTACTTCGGGAGAAAGGGAGAGACCCAGTACTTC. Its translation: CASSYFGRKGETQYF. J is TRBJ2-5 and V is TRBV6-2 or TRBV6-3; a possible D gene is TRBD2 (6 bases). From germline, CDR1 is MNHEY and CDR2 SVGEGT. The CDR3 is made up of 15 amino acids. Trimming left V 1 base short and J 4 bases short, with 13 bases between.

This clonotype was found many times. The chain carries TRBV5-8 and TRBJ1-1, with D hard to call. Trimming removed 1 base from V and 0 bases from J, with 7 bases in between. The V gene's germline CDR1 is SGHTS and CDR2 YDEGEE. The CDR3 length is 14 residues. The CDR3 region has the DNA TGTGCCAGCAGCTTGCAGAGAATGAACACTGAAGCTTTCTTT. Protein sequence: CASSLQRMNTEAFF.

The chain is built from TRBV6-2 or TRBV6-3 and TRBJ2-2; D may be TRBD1 (6 bases). The V end lost 6 bases, the J end lost 5 bases, and 13 bases lay between the germline ends. Germline V gene sequence: CDR1 MNHEY, CDR2 SVGEGT. The CDR3 has 14 residues. CDR3 in amino acids: CASRDPGVTGELFF. In DNA form, the CDR3 reads TGTGCCAGCAGGGATCCAGGGGTGACCGGGGAGCTGTTTTTT.

This clonotype came up many times. The chain joins TRBV11-2 to TRBJ2-2; 8 nucleotides agree with TRBD1. The CDR3 loop spans 15 amino acids. Looked up from germline, CDR1 is SGHAT and CDR2 is FQNNGV. V was pared by 5 bases and J by 7 bases, with 9 bases of the junction left unmatched. This CDR3 is CASSHGQGWGGELFF. Here the CDR3 DNA reads TGTGCCAGCAGCCATGGACAGGGCTGGGGCGGGGAGCTGTTTTTT.

Ten or more counts support this clonotype. An end of the junction differs from the germline gene, which may be a read error. The chain joins TRBV10-2 to TRBJ1-2, with 8 bases identical to TRBD1. Germline values: CDR1 WSHSY, CDR2 SAAADI. The CDR3 extends over 13 amino acids. CDR3 bases: TGCGCCAGCGGTGAGGGACAGGAGTATGGCTACACCTTC. It is translated as CASGEGQEYGYTF.

This clonotype was picked up many times. CDR3 nucleotides: TGTGCCAGCAGCGTAGCCCCCGGCCTAGCGGCTATAAGCTCCTACAATGAGCAGTTCTTC. Translated: CASSVAPGLAAISSYNEQFF. The chain has TRBV9 and TRBJ2-1; 7 bases are a match to TRBD2. CDR1 and CDR2 from the germline V gene are SGDLS and YYNGEE. This CDR3 is 20 amino acids long. V trimming: 0 bases; J trimming: 0 bases; junction bases outside the gene matches: 15.

This clonotype was picked up many times. The rearrangement links TRBV6-1 to TRBJ2-4; TRBD1 matches 7 bases. This CDR3 comprises 14 residues. The junction had 11 bases not matched to a gene; V was cut back by 9 bases and J by 6 bases. From germline, CDR1 is MNHNS and CDR2 SASEGT. Here the CDR3 reads CASHLTGVANIQYF. Here the CDR3 DNA reads TGTGCCAGTCACCTCACAGGGGTTGCAAACATTCAGTACTTC.

This clonotype was counted between two and nine times. The chain employs TRBV12-3 or TRBV12-4 and TRBJ2-7; no firm D call. The ends were cut back, 7 bases at V and 4 bases at J, with 11 bases in the middle. The CDR3 spans 12 residues. The CDR3 is CASKNSAYEQYF. The CDR3 bases are TGTGCCAGCAAGAATAGTGCGTACGAGCAGTACTTC.

In its sample, this clonotype was seen many times. V and J are TRBV10-2 and TRBJ1-1, with a possible D match to TRBD1 (6 bases). V dropped 6 bases and J dropped 5 bases, with 13 bases sitting between them. This CDR3 spans 13 amino acids. Germline loops: CDR1 WSHSY, CDR2 SAAADI. CDR3 sequence reads: CASRQGGWTEAFF. The CDR3 DNA follows: TGCGCCAGCAGACAGGGAGGGTGGACTGAAGCTTTCTTT.

The rearrangement uses TRBV6-2 or TRBV6-3 and TRBJ1-5, with D possibly being TRBD1 (6 bases). This CDR3 region has 18 residues. Trimming left V 6 bases short and J 4 bases short, with 25 bases between. Per the germline V gene, CDR1 is MNHEY and CDR2 is SVGEGT. For the CDR3, the DNA is TGTGCCAGCAGGGGGGACACCGACGACCTCCCAACGAATCAGCCCCAGCATTTT. Translating it yields CASRGDTDDLPTNQPQHF.

The sample holds many counts of this clonotype. The rearrangement joins TRBV5-1 to TRBJ2-5; TRBD2 matches at 8 bases. CDR3 size: 15 residues. J was trimmed by 4 bases and V by 3 bases; bases with no gene match: 8. Germline values: CDR1 SGHRS, CDR2 YFSETQ. The CDR3 DNA reads as TGCGCCAGCAGCTCCGATCTAGCGGGCCTAGAGACCCAGTACTTC. Residues: CASSSDLAGLETQYF.